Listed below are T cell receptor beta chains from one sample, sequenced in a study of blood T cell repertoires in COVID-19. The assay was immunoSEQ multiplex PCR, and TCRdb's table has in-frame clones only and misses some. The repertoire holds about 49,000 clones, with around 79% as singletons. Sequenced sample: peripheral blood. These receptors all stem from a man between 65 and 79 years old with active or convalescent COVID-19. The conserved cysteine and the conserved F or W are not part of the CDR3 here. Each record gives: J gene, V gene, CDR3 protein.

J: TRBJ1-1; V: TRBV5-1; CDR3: ASSLAAGTEAF
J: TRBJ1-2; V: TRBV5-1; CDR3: ASSLSDDYGYT
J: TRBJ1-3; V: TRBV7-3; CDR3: ASSLTPGGNTIY
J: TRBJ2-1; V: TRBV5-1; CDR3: ASSRTSGTPRNEQF
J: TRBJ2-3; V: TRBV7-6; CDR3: ASSLGSRVTDTQY
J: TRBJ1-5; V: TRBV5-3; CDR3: ARSSRWGDRLSQPQH
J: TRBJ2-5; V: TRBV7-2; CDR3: ASSTTGTRKETQY
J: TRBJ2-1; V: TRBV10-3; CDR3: AIGGLAGVGEQF
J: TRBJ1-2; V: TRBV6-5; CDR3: ASSTGTGPSGYT
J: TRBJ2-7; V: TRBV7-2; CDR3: ASSNSGAPYEQY
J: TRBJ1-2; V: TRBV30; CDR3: AWSVSRGPYGYT
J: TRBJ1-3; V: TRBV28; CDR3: ASRKGGQGRGNTIY
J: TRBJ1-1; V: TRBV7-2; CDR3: ASSPGVGGTEAF
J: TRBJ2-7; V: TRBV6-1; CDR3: ASSVRIYEQY
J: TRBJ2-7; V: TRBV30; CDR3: AWSEWGAMQLATTYEQY
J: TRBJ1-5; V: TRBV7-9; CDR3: ASSSGGRNQPQH
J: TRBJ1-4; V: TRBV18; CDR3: ASSPQTGTVMEKLF